Presented here are 7 T cell receptor beta chains from one specimen sequenced in a study of CD8+ T cells in alopecia areata. Sequencing used cDNA as its template, made by extracting RNA and reverse transcribing it. Assay: immunoSEQ multiplex PCR; the TCRdb copy retains only in-frame clones and omits some. Among 150,000 to 250,000 clones listed, roughly 64% were seen once. The treatment is: oral pan-JAK inhibitor, 5-10 mg twice daily. The starting material was CD4+ T cells sorted from blood, obtained at week 24, from a patient treated with tofacitinib. Receptors originate from a human donor with alopecia areata.

The chain employs TRBV25-1 and TRBJ1-2; D is possibly TRBD1 (6 bases). The germline V gene encodes CDR1 MGHDK and CDR2 SYGVNS. The CDR3 length is 15 residues. V was shortened by 2 bases and J by 2 bases, with 12 bases between the two germline ends. Written as DNA, the CDR3 is TGTGCCAGCAGTGAACTCGGACAGATGAACTATGGCTACACCTTC. Encoded protein: CASSELGQMNYGYTF.

This clone was found a few times. CDR3 residues: CASSFIGATYEQYF. The CDR3 bases are TGTGCCAGCAGCTTTATAGGGGCCACCTACGAGCAGTACTTC. The chain uses TRBV7-2 and TRBJ2-7, with D possibly matching TRBD1 (5 bases). CDR1 and CDR2 (germline): SGHTA, FQGNSA. This CDR3 comprises 14 residues. Trimming stripped 3 bases from V and 2 bases from J, with 11 bases between. Variable domain in full (rest from reference TRBV7-2 and TRBJ2-7): GAGVSQSPSNKVTEKGKDVELRCDPISGHTALYWYRQSLGQGLEFLIYFQGNSAPDKSGLPSDRFSAERTGGSVSTLTIQRTQQEDSAVYLCASSFIGATYEQYFGPGTRLTVT.

V usage is TRBV29-1 and J usage is TRBJ2-3; D call uncertain. Trimming took off 5 bases at V and 2 bases at J, with 2 bases between the two ends. This CDR3 is built from 10 residues. The germline V gene has CDR1 SQVTM and CDR2 ANQGSEA. In nucleotides, the CDR3 is TGCAGCGTTTACACAGATACGCAGTATTTT. Its protein product is CSVYTDTQYF.

This clone was observed at least ten times. The genes are TRBV27 and TRBJ1-4; D possibly corresponds to TRBD1 (6 bases). Trimming took off 4 bases at V and 6 bases at J, with 15 bases between the two ends. The CDR3 contains 15 residues. Germline loops: CDR1 MNHEY, CDR2 SMNVEV (reference sequence). The CDR3 nucleotides read TGTGCCAGCAGTTCACTAGGGGGAGGGGATGAAAAACTGTTTTTT. Translation gives CASSSLGGGDEKLFF. Using reference TRBV27 and TRBJ1-4 for the parts outside the CDR3, the full variable domain is EAQVTQNPRYLITVTGKKLTVTCSQNMNHEYMSWYRQDPGLGLRQIYYSMNVEVTDKGDVPEGYKVSRKEKRNFPLILESPSPNQTSLYFCASSSLGGGDEKLFFGSGTQLSVL.

The rearrangement uses TRBV2 and TRBJ1-2, with D unclear. Germline CDR1 and CDR2: SNHLY and FYNNEI. The ends were cut back, 7 bases at V and 8 bases at J, with 17 bases in the middle. CDR3 size: 13 residues. Here the CDR3 DNA reads TGTGCCAGCAAGAGGGCGGCGGAAAAGGGCTACACCTTC. Its protein is CASKRAAEKGYTF.

The chain joins TRBV27 to TRBJ2-7, with TRBD1 matching 7 bases. CDR3 length: 15 residues. CDR1 and CDR2 (germline): MNHEY, SMNVEV (reference sequence). J gave up 0 bases and V 6 bases, and 8 bases lay outside the gene matches. Written as DNA, the CDR3 is TGTGCCAGCAGCAAAGACAGGGCTTTCTCCTACGAGCAGTACTTC. Its translation is CASSKDRAFSYEQYF.

The gene calls are TRBV29-1 and TRBJ2-5, with D possibly called TRBD1 or TRBD2 (5 bases each). Trimming shortened V by 6 bases and J by 2 bases, and 10 bases separated the two germline ends. Per the germline V gene, CDR1 is SQVTM and CDR2 is ANQGSEA. The CDR3 runs to 12 residues. The CDR3 DNA follows: TGCAGCGTGGGACGGACACAAGAGACCCAGTACTTC. The encoded protein is CSVGRTQETQYF.